The clone carrying this T cell receptor beta chain has only one observation. This sample is part of a study of blood T cell repertoires in COVID-19. Clones were sequenced by immunoSEQ multiplex PCR, and TCRdb holds only the in-frame ones, with some missing. Here the sample spans over 60,000 clones, about 90% being singletons. V dropped 0 bases and J dropped 7; count of bases not matched to a gene: 5. This CDR3 is built from 15 residues. Germline-derived CDR1 and CDR2 are ENHRY and SYGVKD. The TCR was taken from a man aged 45 to 65 with acute or convalescent COVID-19. The chain combines TRBV10-3 with TRBJ2-5; 10 bases line up with TRBD1. Sequenced sample: peripheral blood. CDR3 residues: CAISESSRDRGTQYF. DNA of the CDR3: TGTGCCATCAGTGAGTCTTCCCGGGACAGGGGGACCCAGTACTTC.